The entry below gives a single TCR beta chain sequence along with its context. Its antigen is not yet known. No qualities accompany the bases; no much larger clone lies one base away. This entry belongs to a study of CD8+ T cells in alopecia areata (dated by TCRdb to about 2018). At the level of the whole study: Treated patients were enrolled in an open-label pilot trial of oral tofacitinib, 5 to 10 mg twice daily, for moderate-to-severe alopecia areata. TCRbeta CDR3 regions were amplified by immunoSEQ multiplex PCR using 35 Vbeta forward and 13 Jbeta reverse primers. RNA was extracted with the PAXgene miRNA kit for fixed scalp, the miRNeasy kit for PBMCs, and the RNeasy kit for mouse skin. Biopsies were taken from tofacitinib-treated patients at baseline and again at 4 and 24 weeks into treatment, and several of those patients also had a later scalp biopsy. Patients stayed on tofacitinib for 6 to 18 months and then had 6 months of follow-up off drug so that delayed response and recurrence could be assessed. Human TCRbeta sequencing covered scalp tissue and sorted CD4+ and CD8+ peripheral blood T cells from patchy and totalis/universalis alopecia areata patients and healthy controls. Clonality in the scalp was compared among normal scalp (n=4), patchy alopecia areata scalp (n=8), and alopecia totalis/universalis scalp (n=8). High-throughput TCRbeta sequencing was used to examine T cell clonal expansion in alopecia areata in both the C3H/HeJ mouse model and human patients. In treated patients, disease severity was measured using the SALT score, which gives the percentage of scalp surface area affected. General findings and caveats noted by the study authors: Because the treated cohort was small and had just a single nonresponder, larger studies are needed to establish links between baseline CD8+ expansion and response. Resident alphabeta T cells in normal human skin are also sequenced, complicating scalp TCR repertoire analysis, unlike mouse skin dominated by gammadelta T cells. Compared with mice, TCR sequences shared between patients were less clear, possibly partly because of HLA diversity across the patient population. Many expanded lesional clones were found to persist in scalp and blood during tofacitinib treatment, and relapse after treatment cessation may be partly explained by this persistence. Scalp clonality and the number of expanded CD8+ clones among the top 100 scalp clones were significantly decreased by tofacitinib. Higher clonality and more expanded CD8+ clones were observed in lesional scalp than in normal scalp, particularly in alopecia totalis/universalis, a finding suggestive of antigenic drive.

The intended sense of this specimen's time point label: about 4 weeks on oral tofacitinib. According to the study, the label for this sample's treatment or condition signals: oral pan-JAK inhibitor, 5-10 mg twice daily. From alopecia areata patients, peripheral blood was collected along with lesional scalp punch biopsies. PBMCs were isolated by density centrifugation and stained for CD3, CD4 and CD8, after which CD4+ and CD8+ T cells were sorted on a FACSAria. Receptor amplification or capture employed the immunoSEQ multiplex PCR assay. For TCR sequencing, RNA was extracted from every sample and reverse transcribed into cDNA to serve as template. SuperScript III was used for first-strand cDNA synthesis, primed with a 2:1 mix of oligo-dT and random hexamers. A synthetic immune receptor repertoire was used to gauge amplification bias, and whatever bias remained was removed computationally. The authors' pipeline ran thus. Raw reads were preprocessed to remove errors, and CDR3 was defined by IMGT conventions from the conserved cysteine to phenylalanine. Clonality was calculated as 1 minus Shannon entropy normalized by log2 of the number of productive unique TCRs. Whether scalp clones were CD4 or CD8 was inferred by matching scalp TCRbeta sequences against CD4 and CD8 repertoires sorted from blood. This is the immuneACCESS table as TCRdb keeps it, with only in-frame sequences that have V and J called. A part of the clones is gone; compared with another copy, unresolved V genes explain less than half, and the rest is unexplained. That table is the source of V, J and clone size, and D and trimming were worked out from the DNA. A total of about 140,000 clones appear in this sample, approximately 86% of them only once. Approximately 13% of the sample comes from the top ten.

The germline V gene gives CDR1 as SNHLY and CDR2 as FYNNEI. Here V drops 3 bases and J drops 9 bases, and the junction holds 2 bases not matched to any gene. From cysteine to phenylalanine, the CDR3 is 12 amino acids long. Only the CDR3 portion is preserved as DNA: 36 bases, with reading frame beginning at the first base. This receptor was taken from a human donor with alopecia areata. The sequence joins TRBV2 to TRBJ2-1; 7 bases in the middle match TRBD2. The material sequenced was CD8+ T cells sorted from blood, taken at week 4, from a patient treated with tofacitinib. The sequence in DNA is TGTGCCAGCAGTGAGGGCGGGGGTGAGCAGTTCTTC. Translated, this is CASSEGGGEQFF.